The present T cell receptor beta chain was sequenced within a study of T cell responses to AZD1222 COVID-19 vaccine. Study-level points and caveats: Clonal diversity was possibly underestimated, and white British individuals and females predominated among donors.

V dropped 0 bases and J dropped 3; count of bases not matched to a gene: 6. The germline V gene has CDR1 SGHNT and CDR2 YYREEE (reference sequence). The CDR3 is 15 amino acids. Clones were read by immunoSEQ multiplex PCR, and TCRdb kept only the in-frame ones, dropping some. The data hold around 120,000 clones, with approximately 90% observed a single time. Comments on this clone: The antigen is undetermined.

This rearrangement joins TRBV5-4 to TRBJ2-7; 7 positions agree with TRBD1. Sequenced here: peripheral blood, sampled 28 days after the second AZD1222 dose. This clonotype was obtained from an adult who received the AZD1222 COVID-19 vaccine. The CDR3 loop reads CASSLEQGLSYEQYF. CDR3 nucleotides: TGTGCCAGCAGCTTGGAACAGGGGTTGAGCTACGAGCAGTACTTC.